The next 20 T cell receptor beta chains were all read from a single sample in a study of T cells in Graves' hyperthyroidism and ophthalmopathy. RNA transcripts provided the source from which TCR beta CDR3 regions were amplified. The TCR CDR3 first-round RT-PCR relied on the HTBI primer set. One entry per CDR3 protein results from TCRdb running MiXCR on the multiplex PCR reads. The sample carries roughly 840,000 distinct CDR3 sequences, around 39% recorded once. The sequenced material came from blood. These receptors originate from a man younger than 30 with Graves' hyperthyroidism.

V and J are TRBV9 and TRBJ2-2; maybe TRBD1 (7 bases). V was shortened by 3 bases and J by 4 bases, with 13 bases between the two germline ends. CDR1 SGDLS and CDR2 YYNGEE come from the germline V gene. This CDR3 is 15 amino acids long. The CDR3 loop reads CASSGQGAGTGELFF. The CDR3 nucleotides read TGTGCCAGCAGCGGACAGGGAGCGGGCACCGGGGAGCTGTTTTTT.

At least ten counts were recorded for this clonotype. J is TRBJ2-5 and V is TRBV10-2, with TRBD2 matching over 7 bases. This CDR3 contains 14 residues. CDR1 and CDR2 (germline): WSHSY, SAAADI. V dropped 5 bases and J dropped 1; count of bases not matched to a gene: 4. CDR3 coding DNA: TGCGCCAGCAGTCTTAGCGGGTCCCAAGAGACCCAGTACTTC. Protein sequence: CASSLSGSQETQYF.

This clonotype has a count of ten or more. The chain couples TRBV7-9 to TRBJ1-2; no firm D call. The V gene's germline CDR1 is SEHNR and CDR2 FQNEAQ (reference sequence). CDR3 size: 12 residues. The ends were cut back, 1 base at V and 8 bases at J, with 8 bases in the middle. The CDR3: CASSLGLEGYTF. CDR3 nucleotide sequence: TGTGCCAGCAGCTTAGGTTTGGAAGGCTACACCTTC.

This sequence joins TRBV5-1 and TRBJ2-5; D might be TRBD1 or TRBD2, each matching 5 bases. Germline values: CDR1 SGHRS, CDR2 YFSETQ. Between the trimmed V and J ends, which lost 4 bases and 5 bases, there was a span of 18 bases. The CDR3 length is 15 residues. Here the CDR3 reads CASSVGRPGVETQYF. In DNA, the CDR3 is TGCGCCAGCAGCGTGGGACGCCCCGGCGTGGAGACCCAGTACTTC.

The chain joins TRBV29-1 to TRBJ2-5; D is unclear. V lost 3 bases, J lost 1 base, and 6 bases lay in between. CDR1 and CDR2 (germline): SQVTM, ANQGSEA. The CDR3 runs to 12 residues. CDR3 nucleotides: TGCAGCGTTGACTCCCGCCAAGAGACCCAGTACTTC. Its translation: CSVDSRQETQYF.

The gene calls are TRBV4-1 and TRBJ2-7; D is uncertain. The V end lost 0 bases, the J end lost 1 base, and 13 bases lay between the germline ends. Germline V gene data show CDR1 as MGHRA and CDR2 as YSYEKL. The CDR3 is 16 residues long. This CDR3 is CASSQDRRGGSYEQYF. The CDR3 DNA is TGCGCCAGCAGCCAAGATAGGAGAGGCGGTTCCTACGAGCAGTACTTC.

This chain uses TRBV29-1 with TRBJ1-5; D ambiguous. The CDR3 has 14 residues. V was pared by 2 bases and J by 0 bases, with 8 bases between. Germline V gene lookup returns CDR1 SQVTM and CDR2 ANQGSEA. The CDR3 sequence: CSVERGFSNQPQHF. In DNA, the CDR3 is TGCAGCGTTGAACGGGGATTTAGCAATCAGCCCCAGCATTTT.

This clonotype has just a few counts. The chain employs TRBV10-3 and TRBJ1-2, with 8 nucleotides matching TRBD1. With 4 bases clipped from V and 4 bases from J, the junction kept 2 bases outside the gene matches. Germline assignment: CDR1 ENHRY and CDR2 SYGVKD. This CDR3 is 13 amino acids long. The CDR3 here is CAISVGQGYGYTF. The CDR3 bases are TGTGCCATCAGTGTTGGACAGGGCTATGGCTACACCTTC.

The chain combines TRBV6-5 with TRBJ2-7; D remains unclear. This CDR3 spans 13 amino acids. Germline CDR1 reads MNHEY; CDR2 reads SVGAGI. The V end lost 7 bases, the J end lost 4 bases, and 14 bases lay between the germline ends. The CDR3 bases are TGTGCCAGCACCACCAATCAAGGGTACGAGCAGTACTTC. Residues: CASTTNQGYEQYF.

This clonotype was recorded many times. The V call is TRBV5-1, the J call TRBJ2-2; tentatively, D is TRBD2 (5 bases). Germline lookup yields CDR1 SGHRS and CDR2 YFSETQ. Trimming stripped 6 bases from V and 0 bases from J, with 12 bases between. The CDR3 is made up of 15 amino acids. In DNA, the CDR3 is TGCGCCAGCAAGGGAGACGGCACGAACACCGGGGAGCTGTTTTTT. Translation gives CASKGDGTNTGELFF.

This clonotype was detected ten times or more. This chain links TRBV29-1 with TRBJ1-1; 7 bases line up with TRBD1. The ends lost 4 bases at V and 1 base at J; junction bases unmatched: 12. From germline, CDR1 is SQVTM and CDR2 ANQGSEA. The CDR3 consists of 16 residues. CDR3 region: CSVGQSPGQTNTEAFF. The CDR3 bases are TGCAGCGTTGGCCAGAGCCCGGGACAGACGAACACTGAAGCTTTCTTT.

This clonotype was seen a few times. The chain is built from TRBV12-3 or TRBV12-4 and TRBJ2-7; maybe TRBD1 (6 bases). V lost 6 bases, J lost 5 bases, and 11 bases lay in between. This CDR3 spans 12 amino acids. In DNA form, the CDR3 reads TGTGCCAGCAGCCGGCGGACAGACGAGCAGTACTTC. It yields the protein CASSRRTDEQYF.

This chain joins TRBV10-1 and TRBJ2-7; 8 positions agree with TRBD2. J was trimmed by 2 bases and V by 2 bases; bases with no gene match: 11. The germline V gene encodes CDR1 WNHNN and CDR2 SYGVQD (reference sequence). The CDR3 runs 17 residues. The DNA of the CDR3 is TGCGCCAGCAGTGAGGTGGCTAGCGGGTCTAAAGCCTACGAGCAGTACTTC. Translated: CASSEVASGSKAYEQYF.

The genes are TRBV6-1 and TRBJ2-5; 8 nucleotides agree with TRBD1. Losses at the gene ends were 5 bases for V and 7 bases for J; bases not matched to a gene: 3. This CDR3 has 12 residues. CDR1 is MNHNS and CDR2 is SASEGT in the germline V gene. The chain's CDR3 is CASSYTGGTQYF. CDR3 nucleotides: TGTGCCAGCAGTTACACAGGGGGGACCCAGTACTTC.

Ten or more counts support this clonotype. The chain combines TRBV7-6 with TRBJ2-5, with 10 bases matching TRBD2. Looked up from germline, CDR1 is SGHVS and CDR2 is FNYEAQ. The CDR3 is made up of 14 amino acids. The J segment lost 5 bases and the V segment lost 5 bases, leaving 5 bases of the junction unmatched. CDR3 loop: CASSPLAGAETQYF. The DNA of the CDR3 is TGTGCCAGCAGCCCCCTAGCGGGAGCTGAGACCCAGTACTTC.

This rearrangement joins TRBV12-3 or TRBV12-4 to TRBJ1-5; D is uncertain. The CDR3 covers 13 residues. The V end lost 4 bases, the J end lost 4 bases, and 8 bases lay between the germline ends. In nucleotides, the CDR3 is TGTGCCAGCAGTTACGGCGAGAATCAGCCCCAGCATTTT. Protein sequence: CASSYGENQPQHF.

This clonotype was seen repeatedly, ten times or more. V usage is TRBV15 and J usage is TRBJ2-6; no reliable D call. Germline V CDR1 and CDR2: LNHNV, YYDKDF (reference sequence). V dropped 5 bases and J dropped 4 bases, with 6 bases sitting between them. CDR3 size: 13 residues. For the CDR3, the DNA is TGTGCCACCAGCCCGAGGGGGGCCAACGTCCTGACTTTC. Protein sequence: CATSPRGANVLTF.

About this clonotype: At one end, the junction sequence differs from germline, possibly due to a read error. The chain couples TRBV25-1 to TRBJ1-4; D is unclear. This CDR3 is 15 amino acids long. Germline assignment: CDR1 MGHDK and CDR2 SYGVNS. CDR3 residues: CASSALRPTSEKLFF. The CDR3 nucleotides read TGTGCCAGCAGTGCTCTGAGGCCTACTAGTGAAAAACTGTTTTTT.

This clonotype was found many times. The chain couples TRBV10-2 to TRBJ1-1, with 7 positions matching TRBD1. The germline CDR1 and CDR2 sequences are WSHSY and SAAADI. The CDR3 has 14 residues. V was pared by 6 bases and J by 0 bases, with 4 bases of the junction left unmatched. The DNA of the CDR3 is TGCGCCAGCAGAGAGGACAGGATGAACACTGAAGCTTTCTTT. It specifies CASREDRMNTEAFF.

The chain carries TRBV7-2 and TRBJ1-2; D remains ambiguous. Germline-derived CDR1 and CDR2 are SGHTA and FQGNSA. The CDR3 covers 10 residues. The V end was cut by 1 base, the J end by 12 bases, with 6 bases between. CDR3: CASSLGANTF. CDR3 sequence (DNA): TGTGCCAGCAGCTTAGGGGCGAACACCTTC. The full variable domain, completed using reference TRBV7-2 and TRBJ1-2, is GAGVSQSPSNKVTEKGKDVELRCDPISGHTALYWYRQSLGQGLEFLIYFQGNSAPDKSGLPSDRFSAERTGGSVSTLTIQRTQQEDSAVYLCASSLGANTFGSGTRLTVV.